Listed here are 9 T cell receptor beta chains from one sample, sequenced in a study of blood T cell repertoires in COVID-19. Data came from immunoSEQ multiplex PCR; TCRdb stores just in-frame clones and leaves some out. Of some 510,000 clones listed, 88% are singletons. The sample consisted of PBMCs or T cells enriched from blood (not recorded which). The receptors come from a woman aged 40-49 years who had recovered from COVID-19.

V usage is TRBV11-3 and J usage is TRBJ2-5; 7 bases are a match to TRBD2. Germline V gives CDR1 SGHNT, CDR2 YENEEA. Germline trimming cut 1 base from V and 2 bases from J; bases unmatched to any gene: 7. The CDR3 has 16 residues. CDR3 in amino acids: CASSLGNSGPQETQYF. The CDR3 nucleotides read TGTGCCAGCAGCTTAGGGAATAGCGGGCCTCAAGAGACCCAGTACTTC.

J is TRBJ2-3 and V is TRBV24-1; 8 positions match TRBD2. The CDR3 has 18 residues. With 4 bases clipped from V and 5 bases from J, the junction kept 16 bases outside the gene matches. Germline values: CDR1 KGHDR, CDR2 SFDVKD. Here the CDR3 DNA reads TGTGCCACCAGTGAGGGGTTTAAGCGGGAGATGGGTGTAGATACGCAGTATTTT. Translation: CATSEGFKREMGVDTQYF.

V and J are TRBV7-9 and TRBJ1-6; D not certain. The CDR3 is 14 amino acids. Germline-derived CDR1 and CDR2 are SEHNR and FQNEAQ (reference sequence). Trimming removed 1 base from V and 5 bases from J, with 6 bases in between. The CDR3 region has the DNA TGTGCCAGCAGCTTAGGCGATAATAATTCACCCCTCCACTTT. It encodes CASSLGDNNSPLHF.

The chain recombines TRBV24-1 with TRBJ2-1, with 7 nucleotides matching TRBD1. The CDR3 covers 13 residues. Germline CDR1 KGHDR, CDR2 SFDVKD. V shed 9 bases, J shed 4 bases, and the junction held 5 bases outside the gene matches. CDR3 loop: CATGAGGYNEQFF. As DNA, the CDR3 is TGTGCCACCGGGGCAGGGGGATACAATGAGCAGTTCTTC.

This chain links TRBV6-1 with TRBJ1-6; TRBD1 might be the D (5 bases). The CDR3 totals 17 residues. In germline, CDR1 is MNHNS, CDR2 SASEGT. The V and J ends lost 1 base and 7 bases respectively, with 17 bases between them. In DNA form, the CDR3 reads TGTGCCAGCAGTGAAGAAGCCAGGGCAGGGTCGAATTCACCCCTCCACTTT. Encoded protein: CASSEEARAGSNSPLHF.

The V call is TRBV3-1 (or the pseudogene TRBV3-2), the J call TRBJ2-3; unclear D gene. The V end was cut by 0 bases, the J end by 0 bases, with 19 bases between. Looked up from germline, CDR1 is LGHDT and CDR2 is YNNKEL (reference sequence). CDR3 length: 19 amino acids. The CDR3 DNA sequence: TGTGCCAGCAGCCAAGATCGAGTCAGAGGTCTGCCTAGCACAGATACGCAGTATTTT. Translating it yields CASSQDRVRGLPSTDTQYF.

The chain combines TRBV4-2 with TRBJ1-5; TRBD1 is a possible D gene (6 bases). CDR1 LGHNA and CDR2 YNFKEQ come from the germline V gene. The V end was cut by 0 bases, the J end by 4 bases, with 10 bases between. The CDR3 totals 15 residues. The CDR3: CASSQDGGRNQPQHF. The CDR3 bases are TGTGCCAGCAGCCAAGATGGGGGCAGAAATCAGCCCCAGCATTTT.

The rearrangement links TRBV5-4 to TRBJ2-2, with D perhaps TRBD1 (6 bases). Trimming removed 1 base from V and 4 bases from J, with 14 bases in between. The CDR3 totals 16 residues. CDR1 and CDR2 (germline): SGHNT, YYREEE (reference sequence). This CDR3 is CASSLSARGGTGELFF. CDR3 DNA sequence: TGTGCCAGCAGCTTGTCGGCCAGGGGTGGCACCGGGGAGCTGTTTTTT.

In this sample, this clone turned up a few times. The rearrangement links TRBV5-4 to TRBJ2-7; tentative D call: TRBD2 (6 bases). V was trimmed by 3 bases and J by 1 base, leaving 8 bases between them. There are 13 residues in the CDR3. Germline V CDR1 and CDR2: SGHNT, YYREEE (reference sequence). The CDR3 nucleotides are TGTGCCAGCAGCTGGAGGGGATCCTACGAGCAGTACTTC. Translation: CASSWRGSYEQYF.